Given below is one T cell receptor (beta chain) in context. The sample originates from a study of T cells in tuberculosis. Across the whole study: Sequenced TCRs come from CD1B-GMM tetramer-binding T cells.

Generated by immunoSEQ multiplex PCR, the TCRdb table keeps only in-frame clones and is missing some. The repertoire holds tens of thousands of clones, with approximately 91% as singletons. Cells were sorted from thawed PBMC rested overnight and stained with GMM-loaded CD1B tetramer, viability dye and anti-CD3. CD1B tetramers were loaded with Rhodococcus equi-derived C32 glucose monomycolate. Before cryopreservation, the sorted PBMC lost their CD14-expressing monocytes. This CDR3 spans 15 amino acids. The V end was cut by 5 bases, the J end by 1 base, with 14 bases between. Looked up from germline, CDR1 is SEHNR and CDR2 is FQNEAQ (reference sequence).

The chain employs TRBV7-9 and TRBJ1-1, with D possibly being TRBD1 (5 bases). Sequenced input: CD1b-GMM tetramer-negative cells sorted from PBMCs. The TCR was taken from an adult woman with latent tuberculosis. CDR3 in DNA: TGTGCCAGCAGCCTGACGGACACGGGGAACACTGAAGCTTTCTTT. Translated: CASSLTDTGNTEAFF.